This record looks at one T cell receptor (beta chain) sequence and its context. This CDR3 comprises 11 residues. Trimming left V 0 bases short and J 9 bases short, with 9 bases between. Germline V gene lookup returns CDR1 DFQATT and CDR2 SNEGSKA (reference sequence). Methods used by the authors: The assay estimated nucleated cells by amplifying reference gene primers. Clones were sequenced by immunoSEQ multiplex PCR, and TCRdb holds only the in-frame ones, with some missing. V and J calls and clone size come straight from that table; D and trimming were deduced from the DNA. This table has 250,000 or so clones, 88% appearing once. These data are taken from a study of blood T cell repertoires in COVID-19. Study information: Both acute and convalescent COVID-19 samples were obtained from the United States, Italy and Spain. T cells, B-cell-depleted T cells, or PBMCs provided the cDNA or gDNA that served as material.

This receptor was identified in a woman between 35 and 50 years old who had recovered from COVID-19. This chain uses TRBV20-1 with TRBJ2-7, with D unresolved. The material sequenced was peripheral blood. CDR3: CSARDVRGQYF. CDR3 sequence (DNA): TGCAGTGCTAGAGATGTCCGCGGGCAGTACTTC.